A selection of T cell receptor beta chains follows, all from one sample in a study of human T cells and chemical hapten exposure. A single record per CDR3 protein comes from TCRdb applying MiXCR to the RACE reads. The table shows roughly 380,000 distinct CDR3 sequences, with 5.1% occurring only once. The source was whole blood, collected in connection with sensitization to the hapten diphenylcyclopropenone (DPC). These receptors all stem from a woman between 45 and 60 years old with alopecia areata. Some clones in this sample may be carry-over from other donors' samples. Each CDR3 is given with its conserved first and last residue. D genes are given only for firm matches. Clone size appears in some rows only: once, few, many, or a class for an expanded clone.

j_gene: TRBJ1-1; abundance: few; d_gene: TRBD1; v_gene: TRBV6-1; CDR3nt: TGTGCCAGCAGGATTAGAACGGGGACAGAGAACACTGAAGCTTTCTTT; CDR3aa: CASRIRTGTENTEAFF
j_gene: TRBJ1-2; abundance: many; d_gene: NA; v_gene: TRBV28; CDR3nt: TGTGCCAGCAGTTTAGAACGGGGGAACTATGGCTACACCTTC; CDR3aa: CASSLERGNYGYTF
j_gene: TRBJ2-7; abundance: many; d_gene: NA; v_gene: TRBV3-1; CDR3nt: TGTGCCAGCAGCCAAGAAAGGACCTCGCCTAGGGAGCAGTACTTC; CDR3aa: CASSQERTSPREQYF
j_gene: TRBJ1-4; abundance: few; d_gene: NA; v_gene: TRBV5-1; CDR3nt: TGCGCCAGCAGCTTGGGGATATTGAAGGAAAAACTGTTTTTT; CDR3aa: CASSLGILKEKLFF
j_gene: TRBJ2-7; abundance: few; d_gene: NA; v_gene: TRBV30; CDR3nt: TGTGCCTGGAGTCCCCTTGGCGGCAGGAGCTCCTACGAGCAGTACTTC; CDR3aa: CAWSPLGGRSSYEQYF
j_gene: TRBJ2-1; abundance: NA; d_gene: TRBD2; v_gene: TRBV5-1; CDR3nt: TGCGCCAGCAGCTTTTCGGGACTAGCGGGTTCGAGCTCCTACAATGAGCAGTTCTTC; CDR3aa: CASSFSGLAGSSSYNEQFF
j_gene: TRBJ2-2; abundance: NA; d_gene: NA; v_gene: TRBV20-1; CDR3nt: TGCAGTGCTATCGATAGGGCCGGGGAGCTGTTTTTT; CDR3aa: CSAIDRAGELFF
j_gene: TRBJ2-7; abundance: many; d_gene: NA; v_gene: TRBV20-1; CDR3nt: TGCAGTGCTAGAGACCCGGGCGATCCCCTCGAGCAGTACTTC; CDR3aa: CSARDPGDPLEQYF
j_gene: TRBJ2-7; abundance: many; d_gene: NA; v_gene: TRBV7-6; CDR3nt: TGTGCCAGCAGCTTACCCCAAAGCTACGAGCAGTACTTC; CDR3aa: CASSLPQSYEQYF
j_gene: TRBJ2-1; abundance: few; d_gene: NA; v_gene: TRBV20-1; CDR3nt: TGCAGTGCTAGTGGGCACGAATACAATGAGCAGTTCTTC; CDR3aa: CSASGHEYNEQFF
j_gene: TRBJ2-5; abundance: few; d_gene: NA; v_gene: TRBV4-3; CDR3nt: TGCGCCAGCAGCCAAGTGGCCAGCGGCAAAGAGACCCAGTACTTC; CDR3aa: CASSQVASGKETQYF
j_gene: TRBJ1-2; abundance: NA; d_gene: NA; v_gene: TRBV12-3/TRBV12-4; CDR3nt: TGTGCCAGCAGTTTCGGAGCGGCTAACTATGGCTACACCTTC; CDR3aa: CASSFGAANYGYTF
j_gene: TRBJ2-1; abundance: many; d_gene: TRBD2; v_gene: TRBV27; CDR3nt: TGTGCCAGCAGTTCGGGACTAGCGGGAGTCAATGAGCAGTTCTTC; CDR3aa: CASSSGLAGVNEQFF
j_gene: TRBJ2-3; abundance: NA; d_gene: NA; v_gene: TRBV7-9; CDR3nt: TGTGCCAGCAGCTTAAGGGGACAAGTTTCAGATACGCAGTATTTT; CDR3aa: CASSLRGQVSDTQYF
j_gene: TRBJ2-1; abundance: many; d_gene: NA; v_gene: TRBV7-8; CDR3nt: TGTGCCAGCAGCTTAGCACAGGTCATCTCCTACAATGAGCAGTTCTTC; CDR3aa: CASSLAQVISYNEQFF
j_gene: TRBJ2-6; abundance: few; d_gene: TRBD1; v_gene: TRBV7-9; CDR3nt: TGTGCCAGCAGCCACCGGACAGGGTCTCCTAACTCTGGGGCCAACGTCCTGACTTTC; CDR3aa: CASSHRTGSPNSGANVLTF
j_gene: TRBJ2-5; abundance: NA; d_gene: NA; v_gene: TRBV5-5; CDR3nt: TGTGCCAGCAGCCTTGATGGGGGCCTCGGCAGGATCCAAGAGACCCAGTACTTC; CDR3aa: CASSLDGGLGRIQETQYF
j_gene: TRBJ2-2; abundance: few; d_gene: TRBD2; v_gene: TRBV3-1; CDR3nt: TGTGCCAGCAGCCCCCTGGGATTAGCGGGAGCCGGGGAGCTGTTTTTT; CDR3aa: CASSPLGLAGAGELFF
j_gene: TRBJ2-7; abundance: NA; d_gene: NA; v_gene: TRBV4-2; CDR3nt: TGTGCCAGCAGCCAAGGGGCCGGGACTTTCGAGCAGTACTTC; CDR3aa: CASSQGAGTFEQYF
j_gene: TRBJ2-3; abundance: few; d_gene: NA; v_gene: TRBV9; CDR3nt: TGTGCCAGCAGCCCCACCTTTTTGAGTAGCACAGATACGCAGTATTTT; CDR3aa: CASSPTFLSSTDTQYF
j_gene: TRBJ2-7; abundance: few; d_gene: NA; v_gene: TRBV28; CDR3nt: TGTGCCAGCAGTTTTAGCGATCTCTACGAGCAGTACTTC; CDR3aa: CASSFSDLYEQYF
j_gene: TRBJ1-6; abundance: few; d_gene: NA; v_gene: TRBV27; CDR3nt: TGTGCCAGCAGTTTGTCTGAAAATTCACCCCTCCACTTT; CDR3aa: CASSLSENSPLHF
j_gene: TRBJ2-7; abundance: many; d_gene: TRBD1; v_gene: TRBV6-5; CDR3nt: TGTGCCAGCAGTTTTCTCCGGGACAGTTCCTACGAGCAGTACTTC; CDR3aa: CASSFLRDSSYEQYF
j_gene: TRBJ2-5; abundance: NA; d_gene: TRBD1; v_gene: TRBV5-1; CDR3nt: TGCGCCAGCAGCCCTGACAGGGTCCCTCAAGAGACCCAGTACTTC; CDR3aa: CASSPDRVPQETQYF
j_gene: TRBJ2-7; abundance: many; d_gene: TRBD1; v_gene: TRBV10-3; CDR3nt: TGTGGGACAGGGGGCAGAGGGTACGAGCAGTACTTC; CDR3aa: CGTGGRGYEQYF
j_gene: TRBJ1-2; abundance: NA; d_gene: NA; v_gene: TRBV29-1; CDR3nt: TGCAGCGTTGAACACAGGGATAACTATGGCTACACCTTC; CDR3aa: CSVEHRDNYGYTF
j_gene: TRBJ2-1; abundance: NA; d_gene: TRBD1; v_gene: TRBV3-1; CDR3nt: TGTGCCAGCAGCCAAGTTGAGACAGGGTGGAATGAGCAGTTCTTC; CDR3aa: CASSQVETGWNEQFF
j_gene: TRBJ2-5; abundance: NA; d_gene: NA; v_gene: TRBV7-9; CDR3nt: TGTGCCAGCAGCTTTGGGGTTTACCAAGAGACCCAGTACTTC; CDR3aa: CASSFGVYQETQYF
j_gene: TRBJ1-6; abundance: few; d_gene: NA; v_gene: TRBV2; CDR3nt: TGTGCCAGCAGGAACGGACACGGCGGCTCACCCCTCCACTTT; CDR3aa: CASRNGHGGSPLHF
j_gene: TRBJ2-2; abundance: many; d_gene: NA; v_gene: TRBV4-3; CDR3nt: TGCGCCAGCAGCCAAGATGGCGGAGGGAACACCGGGGAGCTGTTTTTT; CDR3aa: CASSQDGGGNTGELFF
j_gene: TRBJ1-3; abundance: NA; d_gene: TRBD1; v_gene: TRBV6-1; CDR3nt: TGTGCCAGCAGTGTAAGGGACAGCTCTGGAAACACCATATATTTT; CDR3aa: CASSVRDSSGNTIYF
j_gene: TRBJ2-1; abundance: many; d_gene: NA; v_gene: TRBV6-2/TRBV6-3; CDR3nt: TGTGCCAGCAGGGACGGGCCTGAGCAGTTCTTC; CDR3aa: CASRDGPEQFF
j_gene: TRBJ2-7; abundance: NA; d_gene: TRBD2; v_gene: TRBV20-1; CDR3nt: TGCAGTGCTAGAGATCAAGCGGGGGGGCACTACGAGCAGTACTTC; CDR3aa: CSARDQAGGHYEQYF
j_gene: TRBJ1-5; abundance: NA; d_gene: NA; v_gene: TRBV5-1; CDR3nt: TGCGCCAGCAGCTTGGGGCCCTTCAGTGGCAATCAGCCCCAGCATTTT; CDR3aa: CASSLGPFSGNQPQHF
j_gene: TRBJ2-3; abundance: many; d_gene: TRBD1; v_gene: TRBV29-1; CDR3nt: TGCAGCGTTGTTTATGGGACAGGGATGGGGCAGGGCACAGATACGCAGTATTTT; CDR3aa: CSVVYGTGMGQGTDTQYF
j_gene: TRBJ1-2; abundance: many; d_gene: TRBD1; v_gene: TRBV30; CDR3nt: TGTGCCTGGGGGAGGGACAGAACAATCAACTATGGCTACACCTTC; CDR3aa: CAWGRDRTINYGYTF
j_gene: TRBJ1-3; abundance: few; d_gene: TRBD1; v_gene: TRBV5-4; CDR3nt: TGTGCCAGCAGCTTGCAGGGGGCAAGAAACACCATATATTTT; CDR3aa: CASSLQGARNTIYF
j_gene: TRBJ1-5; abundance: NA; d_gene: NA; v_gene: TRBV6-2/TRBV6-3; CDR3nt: TGTGCCAGCAGTACCTTTCGTCAGCCCCAGCATTTT; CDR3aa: CASSTFRQPQHF
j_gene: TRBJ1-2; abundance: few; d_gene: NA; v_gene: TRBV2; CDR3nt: TGTGCCAGCAGGCAGGCTAACTATGGCTACACCTTC; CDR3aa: CASRQANYGYTF
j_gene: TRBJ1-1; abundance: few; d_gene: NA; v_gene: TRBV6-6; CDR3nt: TGTGCCAGCAGTAGCACCCTCGATAATTCTGAAGCTTTCTTT; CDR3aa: CASSSTLDNSEAFF
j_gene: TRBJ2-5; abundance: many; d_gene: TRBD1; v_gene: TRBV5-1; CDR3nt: TGCGCCAGCAGCGCTGGGACAGGTGATGAGACCCAGTACTTC; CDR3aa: CASSAGTGDETQYF
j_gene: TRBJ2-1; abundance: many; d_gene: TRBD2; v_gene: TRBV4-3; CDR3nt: TGCGCCAGCAGCAACCTGGGACTAGCGGGAGAGCGAGAGCAGTTCTTC; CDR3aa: CASSNLGLAGEREQFF
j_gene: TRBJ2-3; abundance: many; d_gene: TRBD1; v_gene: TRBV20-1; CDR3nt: TGCAGTGCTAGGATAGCCGGGACAGCTCGCACAGATACGCAGTATTTT; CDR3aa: CSARIAGTARTDTQYF
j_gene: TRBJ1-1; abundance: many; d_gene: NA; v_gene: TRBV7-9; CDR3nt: TGTGCCAGCAGCTTATCGACGGACACTGAAGCTTTCTTT; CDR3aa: CASSLSTDTEAFF
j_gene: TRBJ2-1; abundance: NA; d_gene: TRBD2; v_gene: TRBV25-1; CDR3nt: TGTGCCAGCAGTCCGACGGACTATAGCGGGGGGGGAGCTGAGCAGTTCTTC; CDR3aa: CASSPTDYSGGGAEQFF
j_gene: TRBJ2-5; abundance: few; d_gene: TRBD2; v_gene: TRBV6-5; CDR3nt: TGTGCCAGCAGTTACTCGAGGACTAGCGGGGGGTCGTACCAAGAGACCCAGTACTTC; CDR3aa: CASSYSRTSGGSYQETQYF